This T cell receptor (beta chain) was observed in a study of T cells in Graves' hyperthyroidism and ophthalmopathy. RNA transcripts yielded amplified TCR beta CDR3 regions. HTBI primers were the set used in a first-round RT-PCR of the TCR CDR3. TCRdb reprocessed the multiplex PCR reads via MiXCR and lists one record per CDR3 protein. The sample holds 640,000 or so distinct CDR3 sequences; over 12% are singletons and the top ten take about 4.5%. This CDR3 has 11 amino acids. The ends were cut back, 1 base at V and 12 bases at J, with 9 bases in the middle. Germline assignment: CDR1 SGHVS and CDR2 FQNEAQ. Regarding the study as a whole: The model anticipated ophthalmopathy a median around 6 months pre-onset. Within blood appeared most thyroid clonotypes that had expanded above 0.001.

Used for diagnoses were clinical symptoms, serum thyroxine and TRAb, thyroid ultrasound and orbital computed tomography. This clonotype showed up many times. The target antigen is unknown. The receptor's source is a woman between 40 and 55 years old with Graves' ophthalmopathy. The genes are TRBV7-8 and TRBJ1-1, with D hard to call. Source material: blood. The CDR3 sequence is CASSLGQDSFF. CDR3 bases: TGTGCCAGCAGCTTAGGGCAGGACTCTTTCTTT.